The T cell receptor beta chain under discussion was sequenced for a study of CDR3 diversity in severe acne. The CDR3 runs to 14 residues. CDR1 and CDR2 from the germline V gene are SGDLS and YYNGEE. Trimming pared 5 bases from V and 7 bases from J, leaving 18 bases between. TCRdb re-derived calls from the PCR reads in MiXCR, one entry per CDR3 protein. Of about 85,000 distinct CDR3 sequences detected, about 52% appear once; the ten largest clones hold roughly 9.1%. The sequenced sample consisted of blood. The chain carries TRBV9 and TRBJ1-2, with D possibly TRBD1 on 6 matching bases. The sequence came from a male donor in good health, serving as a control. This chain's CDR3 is CASSPSWTARGYTF. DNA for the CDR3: TGTGCCAGCAGTCCTTCTTGGACAGCTCGTGGCTACACCTTC.